The 32 T cell receptor beta chains listed next were all sequenced from one sample in a study of T cells expressing NK-cell markers. Following a re-call of the 5' RACE reads, TCRdb has one entry per CDR3 protein and lacks DNA. The sample includes under 200,000 distinct CDR3 sequences. Source material: blood T cells: a sorted CD56 or NKG2C T cell subset, CD4+ or CD8+ T cells, or bulk PBMC T cells (not recorded which). These receptors were obtained from a woman aged 18-69 years in good health.

This sequence joins TRBV7-2 and TRBJ2-7; checking the TCRdb D call of TRBD2 is not possible without DNA. Looked up from germline, CDR1 is SGHTA and CDR2 is FQGNSA. There are 16 residues in the CDR3. This CDR3 is CASSQSGGTLSNEQYF.

This chain connects TRBV29-1 to TRBJ1-2. The CDR3 contains 12 residues. Germline V gene data show CDR1 as SQVTM and CDR2 as ANQGSEA. Here the CDR3 reads CSVVSLNYGYTF.

The chain joins TRBV6-1 to TRBJ2-5; without DNA, the TCRdb call of TRBD2 cannot be checked. CDR1 and CDR2 from the germline V gene are MNHNS and SASEGT. The CDR3 covers 14 residues. This CDR3 reads CASSPKRDRETQYF.

The rearrangement joins TRBV5-1 to TRBJ2-3; TCRdb indicates TRBD1, and absent DNA this call remains unverified. There are 16 residues in the CDR3. Per the germline V gene, CDR1 is SGHRS and CDR2 is YFSETQ. CDR3: CASSSRRQESTDTQYF.

The chain employs TRBV7-2 and TRBJ2-3; lacking DNA, the TRBD2 call made by TCRdb goes unchecked. CDR3 length: 16 amino acids. The germline V gene has CDR1 SGHTA and CDR2 FQGNSA. The CDR3 here is CASSSGTSGYTDTQYF.

The chain combines TRBV3-1 with TRBJ2-1; TCRdb proposes TRBD1, but this gene call is untestable without DNA. The CDR3 contains 14 residues. Germline values: CDR1 LGHDT, CDR2 YNNKEL (reference sequence). This chain's CDR3 is CASSHSDRVNEQFF.

The chain combines TRBV20-1 with TRBJ2-5; TCRdb's D gene call, TRBD1, goes unchecked for lack of DNA. Looked up from germline, CDR1 is DFQATT and CDR2 is SNEGSKA (reference sequence). This CDR3 has 14 residues. The CDR3 loop is CSALRGQGRETQYF.

The chain is built from TRBV20-1 and TRBJ2-2; TCRdb gives TRBD1 as the D gene, but with no DNA this cannot be confirmed. CDR3 length equals 15 residues. CDR1 DFQATT and CDR2 SNEGSKA come from the germline V gene (reference sequence). Here the CDR3 reads CSARQRGPYTGELFF.

The V call is TRBV25-1, the J call TRBJ1-2. This CDR3 is 12 amino acids long. CDR1 is MGHDK and CDR2 is SYGVNS in the germline V gene. The CDR3 sequence is CASSNRAPTFTF.

The chain links TRBV20-1 to TRBJ1-5; with no DNA, the TCRdb D assignment of TRBD1 cannot be verified. CDR1 is DFQATT and CDR2 is SNEGSKA in the germline V gene (reference sequence). This CDR3 is 16 amino acids long. The CDR3 is CSASPGTGTRYQPQHF.

The J gene is TRBJ2-1, the V gene TRBV20-1; the D call from TCRdb, TRBD2, cannot be confirmed without DNA. The CDR3 totals 16 residues. Germline V gene data show CDR1 as DFQATT and CDR2 as SNEGSKA (reference sequence). The CDR3 region is CSARALAGGLSHEQFF.

The genes are TRBV3-1 and TRBJ2-1; the TCRdb D gene call, TRBD1, has no DNA to confirm it. The CDR3 totals 16 residues. Germline values: CDR1 LGHDT, CDR2 YNNKEL (reference sequence). The CDR3 sequence: CASSQGSSRPVGEQFF.

V and J are TRBV10-3 and TRBJ2-6. Looked up from germline, CDR1 is ENHRY and CDR2 is SYGVKD. The CDR3 is made up of 13 amino acids. CDR3 residues: CAIRGLNTNVLTF.

This chain connects TRBV20-1 to TRBJ2-7. The CDR3 has 11 residues. Looked up from germline, CDR1 is DFQATT and CDR2 is SNEGSKA (reference sequence). This CDR3 is CSALTRYEQYF.

J is TRBJ2-3 and V is TRBV5-1; TCRdb names TRBD1, which stays unverified in the absence of DNA. Per germline, CDR1 SGHRS and CDR2 YFSETQ. The CDR3 consists of 15 residues. The CDR3: CASSLWQGDGDTQYF.

V usage is TRBV5-4 and J usage is TRBJ2-3; TCRdb names TRBD2, which stays unverified in the absence of DNA. Looked up from germline, CDR1 is SGHNT and CDR2 is YYREEE (reference sequence). The CDR3 covers 16 residues. CDR3 loop: CASRSGLAGSTDTQYF.

This chain uses TRBV4-1 with TRBJ2-7; the TCRdb D gene call, TRBD1, has no DNA to confirm it. This CDR3 contains 15 residues. Germline values: CDR1 MGHRA, CDR2 YSYEKL. Here the CDR3 reads CASSRRGVVGYEQYF.

This CDR3 is CASSLSPGLAGGETQYF. The chain recombines TRBV5-1 with TRBJ2-5; TCRdb's D gene call, TRBD2, goes unchecked for lack of DNA. The CDR3 extends over 17 amino acids. CDR1 and CDR2 from the germline V gene are SGHRS and YFSETQ.

The V gene is TRBV20-1, the J gene TRBJ1-1; the TCRdb D gene call, TRBD1, has no DNA to confirm it. Germline V gives CDR1 DFQATT, CDR2 SNEGSKA (reference sequence). The CDR3 sequence is 15 residues long. The CDR3 loop is CSARDRDRVGWEAFF.

V gene TRBV5-1 combines with J gene TRBJ1-4. There are 13 residues in the CDR3. Germline lookup yields CDR1 SGHRS and CDR2 YFSETQ. The CDR3: CASSLGQNEKLFF.

The V gene is TRBV3-1, the J gene TRBJ1-1. This CDR3 comprises 16 residues. CDR1 LGHDT and CDR2 YNNKEL come from the germline V gene (reference sequence). The CDR3 sequence is CASSPTAGTINTEAFF. The full variable domain, its missing parts supplied by reference TRBV3-1 and TRBJ1-1, is DTAVSQTPKYLVTQMGNDKSIKCEQNLGHDTMYWYKQDSKKFLKIMFSYNNKELIINETVPNRFSPKSPDKAHLNLHINSLELGDSAVYFCASSPTAGTINTEAFFGQGTRLTVV.

This chain links TRBV12-3 or TRBV12-4 with TRBJ2-3. There are 12 residues in the CDR3. Here the CDR3 reads CASRNPIDTQYF.

The chain has TRBV11-2 and TRBJ2-3; TCRdb picks TRBD2, but there is no DNA to check that call. This CDR3 is built from 17 residues. CDR1 SGHAT and CDR2 FQNNGV come from the germline V gene. The CDR3 here is CASSFSRPGESTDTQYF.

The rearrangement uses TRBV2 and TRBJ2-4; the TRBD1 assignment by TCRdb is unverifiable without DNA. This CDR3 is 13 amino acids long. Germline values: CDR1 SNHLY, CDR2 FYNNEI. This CDR3 is CARGRQGKNIQYF.

V gene TRBV5-1 combines with J gene TRBJ1-2. The length of the CDR3 is 14 residues. The V gene's germline CDR1 is SGHRS and CDR2 YFSETQ. CDR3 region: CASRAGTGGYGYTF.

The rearrangement uses TRBV20-1 and TRBJ2-7; the TRBD1 assignment by TCRdb is unverifiable without DNA. This CDR3 spans 17 amino acids. The germline V gene has CDR1 DFQATT and CDR2 SNEGSKA (reference sequence). The CDR3 spells CSARSSGTGDGYYEQYF.

V is TRBV29-1 and J is TRBJ1-1; TCRdb reports TRBD1, a call that lacks DNA to check it against. Germline CDR1 reads SQVTM; CDR2 reads ANQGSEA. The CDR3 has 16 residues. Here the CDR3 reads CSVTTGGPFLNTEAFF. The variable domain in full, completed from reference TRBV29-1 and TRBJ1-1, reads SAVISQKPSRDICQRGTSLTIQCQVDSQVTMMFWYRQQPGQSLTLIATANQGSEATYESGFVIDKFPISRPNLTFSTLTVSNMSPEDSSIYLCSVTTGGPFLNTEAFFGQGTRLTVV.

The rearrangement uses TRBV9 and TRBJ2-7; TCRdb's D call, TRBD2, is unchecked because there is no DNA. There are 15 residues in the CDR3. In germline, CDR1 is SGDLS, CDR2 YYNGEE. The CDR3 sequence is CASSPSGGPAYEQYF.

This chain links TRBV7-9 with TRBJ1-2; absent DNA, TCRdb's TRBD1 call cannot be checked. Germline values: CDR1 SEHNR, CDR2 FQNEAQ (reference sequence). The CDR3 is 17 amino acids. The CDR3 sequence: CASSRFVGQGISYGYTF.

The chain carries TRBV4-1 and TRBJ2-1; with no DNA, the TCRdb D assignment of TRBD1 cannot be verified. CDR1 is MGHRA, CDR2 YSYEKL, per germline. The CDR3 covers 14 residues. The CDR3 here is CASSRPGGYNEQFF.

V and J are TRBV5-1 and TRBJ2-5. The CDR3 spans 14 residues. From germline, CDR1 is SGHRS and CDR2 YFSETQ. Here the CDR3 reads CASSVQTLSETQYF.

The J gene is TRBJ1-5, the V gene TRBV10-3. This CDR3 is 17 amino acids long. Germline V gives CDR1 ENHRY, CDR2 SYGVKD. CDR3 in amino acids: CAISESGLGVANQPQHF.